The rows below give T cell receptor beta chains drawn from one sample of a study of blood T cell repertoires in COVID-19. Libraries were prepared by immunoSEQ multiplex PCR; TCRdb keeps only in-frame clonotypes and omits some of them. Of about 100,000 clones listed, around four fifths are singletons. Sequenced input: peripheral blood. The source of these receptors is a man between 70 and 80 years old with acute or convalescent COVID-19. Both conserved end residues are part of each CDR3. A D gene is named only where the DNA matches it firmly. Only part of the rows carry a size: once, few, many, or a class if the clone is expanded.

size	V	J	D	length	CDR3	DNA
-	TRBV6-5	TRBJ1-2	-	15	CASSYAARQGYGYTF	TGTGCCAGCAGTTACGCCGCAAGGCAGGGGTATGGCTACACCTTC
-	TRBV19	TRBJ1-2	-	13	CASSRLLTNGYTF	TGTGCCAGTAGTAGACTGCTGACGAATGGCTACACCTTC
-	TRBV27	TRBJ1-1	-	16	CASSPLSSGGNTEAFF	TGTGCCAGCAGTCCCCTCTCCAGCGGGGGGAACACTGAAGCTTTCTTT
-	TRBV19	TRBJ1-1	TRBD1	15	CASSIDPYRGTEAFF	TGTGCCAGTAGTATAGATCCGTACAGGGGAACTGAAGCTTTCTTT
few	TRBV7-6	TRBJ1-3	-	14	CASRQGFSGNTIYF	TGTGCCAGCAGACAGGGCTTCTCTGGAAACACCATATATTTT
-	TRBV5-1	TRBJ2-1	TRBD2	14	CASSLDGGVVEQFF	TGCGCCAGCAGCTTGGACGGGGGGGTAGTTGAGCAGTTCTTC
-	TRBV6-2/TRBV6-3	TRBJ1-5	-	13	CASSYGQYQPQHF	TGTGCCAGCAGTTACGGACAGTATCAGCCCCAGCATTTT
-	TRBV10-3	TRBJ1-2	TRBD1	13	CAIRGTGEHGYTF	TGTGCCATCAGGGGGACAGGGGAACATGGCTACACCTTC
-	TRBV5-1	TRBJ1-5	-	13	CASSWQGDQPQHF	TGCGCCAGCTCTTGGCAGGGTGATCAGCCCCAGCATTTT
-	TRBV12-3/TRBV12-4	TRBJ2-7	-	13	CASSPFQGGEQYF	TGTGCCAGCAGTCCATTCCAGGGAGGCGAGCAGTACTTC
-	TRBV19	TRBJ2-3	TRBD1	15	CASSGQGVRRDTQYF	TGTGCCAGTAGTGGACAGGGGGTGAGGAGAGATACGCAGTATTTT
-	TRBV6-1	TRBJ2-3	-	16	CASSGSASGSTDTQYF	TGTGCCAGCAGTGGTTCCGCCAGCGGTAGCACAGATACGCAGTATTTT
few	TRBV27	TRBJ1-4	TRBD1	17	CASSPYAGQGSNEKLFF	TGTGCCAGCAGTCCCTATGCCGGACAGGGGTCTAATGAAAAACTGTTTTTT
-	TRBV10-3	TRBJ1-5	-	14	CAISESTVNQPQHF	TGTGCCATCAGTGAGAGTACAGTCAATCAGCCCCAGCATTTT
-	TRBV9	TRBJ2-1	TRBD2	16	CASSVRAGGDYNEQFF	TGTGCCAGCAGCGTCCGTGCGGGGGGGGACTACAATGAGCAGTTCTTC
-	TRBV29-1	TRBJ1-1	TRBD1	13	CSVSWDRNTEAFF	TGCAGCGTTAGTTGGGACAGGAACACTGAAGCTTTCTTT